The rows below give T cell receptor beta chains drawn from one sample of a study of blood T cell repertoires in COVID-19. Some clones are missing from TCRdb's copy, which holds only in-frame ones; the method was immunoSEQ multiplex PCR. The sample includes nearly 200,000 clones, around 80% of them seen just once. Sequenced: peripheral blood. The receptors originated from a human donor with acute or convalescent COVID-19. The donor label of this sample is uncertain. CDR3s include the opening cysteine and the closing phenylalanine or tryptophan. Fields, in order: CDR3 DNA, CDR3 protein, clone size, J gene, D gene, V gene. The D gene is left open where the match is weak. The size field is filled for only some rows; it gives once, few, many or a size class.

TGTGCCAGCAGCTTGGGACCCAGCGGAGAAGGGGAGCTGTTTTTT CASSLGPSGEGELFF NA TRBJ2-2 NA TRBV5-6
TGCGCCAGCAGCCTCAGCGCCTCGACTAGCGGGAGATACGAGCAGTACTTC CASSLSASTSGRYEQYF once TRBJ2-7 TRBD2 TRBV4-3
TGCGCCAGCAGGGCGGGACGGACCACAGATACGCAGTATTTT CASRAGRTTDTQYF many TRBJ2-3 NA TRBV5-1
TGCGCCAGCGTTCTTGGCAGGGCAAGCACAGATACGCAGTATTTT CASVLGRASTDTQYF NA TRBJ2-3 NA TRBV4-1
TGCGCCAGCAGCCGGGACAGGGGTAGTAACTATGGCTACACCTTC CASSRDRGSNYGYTF NA TRBJ1-2 TRBD1 TRBV5-1
TGTGCCAGCAGCTTTGGGACTAGCGCCACAGATACGCAGTATTTT CASSFGTSATDTQYF NA TRBJ2-3 TRBD2 TRBV5-6
TGCAGCGTCCCAGGGGTTGGCTACGAGCAGTACTTC CSVPGVGYEQYF NA TRBJ2-7 NA TRBV29-1
TGCGCCAGCAGCTTGGTTGGGACTAGCGGTCAAGAGACCCAGTACTTC CASSLVGTSGQETQYF once TRBJ2-5 TRBD2 TRBV5-1
TGTGCCAGCAGCGCCCGGCGGGAGTCTTTTCAAGAGACCCAGTACTTC CASSARRESFQETQYF NA TRBJ2-5 TRBD2 TRBV13
TGTGCCAGCAGTTCGGACAGGGGGGTTTCACCCCTCCACTTT CASSSDRGVSPLHF NA TRBJ1-6 TRBD1 TRBV2
TGTGCCAGCAAATTGAAACCAGGGGACACCGGGGAGCTGTTTTTT CASKLKPGDTGELFF once TRBJ2-2 NA TRBV6-5
TGTGCCAGCACCGCAGCCCCGGGACTAGCGATCACAGATACGCAGTATTTT CASTAAPGLAITDTQYF NA TRBJ2-3 TRBD2 TRBV9
TGTGCCAGCAGCTTAGGGGACAGAAATGAAAAACTGTTTTTT CASSLGDRNEKLFF NA TRBJ1-4 TRBD1 TRBV7-9
TGTGCCAGTAGTATCGCAGCGGGAGGGGGTGAGCAGTACTTC CASSIAAGGGEQYF NA TRBJ2-7 TRBD2 TRBV19
TGTGCCAGCAGTGAAAGTGTAGGGACTCGGACACCCCTCCACTTT CASSESVGTRTPLHF NA TRBJ1-6 NA TRBV6-1
TGTGCCAGCGGGGCTAGCGGTACAGATACGCAGTATTTT CASGASGTDTQYF once TRBJ2-3 TRBD2 TRBV6-6
TGTGCCAGTAGTATAGATTCAGCGACAGTCAACACTGAAGCTTTCTTT CASSIDSATVNTEAFF NA TRBJ1-1 NA TRBV19
TGTGCCTGGGCTACCTCAGGGGGAACACCCCTCCACTTT CAWATSGGTPLHF many TRBJ1-6 TRBD1 TRBV30
TGCAGCGTTGACACAGGGCCTGAGCAGTTCTTC CSVDTGPEQFF NA TRBJ2-1 NA TRBV29-1
TGTGCCAGCAGCACGAACACCTCGGGACAGGGGGCGTTAGCAACTAATGAAAAACTGTTTTTT CASSTNTSGQGALATNEKLFF NA TRBJ1-4 NA TRBV21-1
TGTGCCAGCAGTGAACAGGGCTTAGATTCTGGAAACACCATATATTTT CASSEQGLDSGNTIYF NA TRBJ1-3 NA TRBV2
TGTGCCAGCAGTCGTCAGTGGTACGAGCAGTACTTC CASSRQWYEQYF NA TRBJ2-7 NA TRBV12-3/TRBV12-4
TGTGCCAGCAGTTTAAGGGGTGGGTTAGTTCCGTTCTTC CASSLRGGLVPFF NA TRBJ2-1 NA TRBV27
TGTGCCAGCAGCCGAGCCGGAGCTGCCGGGGATACGCAGTATTTT CASSRAGAAGDTQYF NA TRBJ2-3 NA TRBV3-1/TRBV3-2
TGCAGTGGGACTACCCAAGAGACCCAGTACTTC CSGTTQETQYF NA TRBJ2-5 NA TRBV20-1
TGTGCCAGCGGCGGAGAAGGAGATGAGCAGTTCTTC CASGGEGDEQFF once TRBJ2-1 NA TRBV25-1
TGTGCCAGCAGTGATCGGGGGAGGGTATTTTGGGAGACCCAGTACTTC CASSDRGRVFWETQYF NA TRBJ2-5 TRBD2 TRBV6-1
TGCGCCAGCAGCTTGGGACAGGGGGCTACCATGAACACTGAAGCTTTCTTT CASSLGQGATMNTEAFF once TRBJ1-1 TRBD1 TRBV5-1
TGTGCCAGCAGCCCGGGGAGGGGCGGCTACACCTTC CASSPGRGGYTF NA TRBJ1-2 NA TRBV7-9
TGTGCCAGCAGCCCGCAGATCACCTATAATTCACCCCTCCACTTT CASSPQITYNSPLHF NA TRBJ1-6 NA TRBV7-2
TGCAGTGCTAGTTTCAGCGGGAGGACCGGGGAGCTGTTTTTT CSASFSGRTGELFF few TRBJ2-2 TRBD2 TRBV20-1
TGTGCCAGCAGTTTATCGAAGGCAGGGGGGTCCTACGAGCAGTACTTC CASSLSKAGGSYEQYF NA TRBJ2-7 NA TRBV27
TGTGCCAGCAGCTTGAGAGGAGCGGGAGGAATTAACACCGGGGAGCTGTTTTTT CASSLRGAGGINTGELFF NA TRBJ2-2 TRBD2 TRBV7-9
TGTGCCAGCAGTGGGTTGGGGGCGAGGGGCTACACCTTC CASSGLGARGYTF NA TRBJ1-2 NA TRBV2
TGTGCCAGTAGTATCCCGACAGTCTATGGCTACACCTTC CASSIPTVYGYTF NA TRBJ1-2 NA TRBV19
TGTGCCAGTAAAGCGCAGGGCCTGGGGCCAAACACCGGGGAGCTGTTTTTT CASKAQGLGPNTGELFF NA TRBJ2-2 NA TRBV19
TGTGCCAGCAGTACCCAAGGCGGGACTGGCTATGGCTACACCTTC CASSTQGGTGYGYTF NA TRBJ1-2 NA TRBV2
TGTGCCAGCAGCCCGGGATCCCGGCCCAATGAGCAGTTCTTC CASSPGSRPNEQFF NA TRBJ2-1 NA TRBV7-9
TGTGCCTGGAGCGACCTTGTGGGCAGCTCATCACCCCTCCACTTT CAWSDLVGSSSPLHF NA TRBJ1-6 NA TRBV30
TGTGCCAGCAGCCAAGAAGCAGGGGTGAATTTCCTCTATGGCTACACCTTC CASSQEAGVNFLYGYTF NA TRBJ1-2 NA TRBV14
TGTGCCAGCAGCTTAGTCGTTGGGCAGCGGACTGTCTACGAGCAGTACTTC CASSLVVGQRTVYEQYF NA TRBJ2-7 NA TRBV11-2
TGTGCCAGCAGCTTGGTGGGCAGCCGGGAGCAGTTCTTC CASSLVGSREQFF NA TRBJ2-1 NA TRBV5-6
TGTGCCGGCAGCTTACAGGACCAAGAGACCCAGTACTTC CAGSLQDQETQYF NA TRBJ2-5 NA TRBV11-2